This note documents a single T cell receptor beta chain sequence. This entry belongs to a study of human T cells and chemical hapten exposure. One entry per CDR3 protein results from TCRdb running MiXCR on the RACE reads. Of 80,000 to 95,000 distinct CDR3 sequences listed, 11% are singletons. Specified time point: patch test 2, 6 weeks after DPC sensitization. Treatment defined: therapeutic diphenylcyclopropenone sensitization with weekly scalp DPC. Sequenced here: whole blood, sampled in connection with sensitization to the hapten diphenylcyclopropenone (DPC). The TCR sequence derives from a man aged 40-49 years with alopecia areata. Some clones in this sample may be carry-over from other donors' samples.

Here the CDR3 DNA reads TGCGCCAGCAGCCAAGTCCCCGATTGGCCTGGTACGCAGTATTTT. Its protein is CASSQVPDWPGTQYF. The chain uses TRBV4-3 and TRBJ2-3; the D is unclear. Germline V gene lookup returns CDR1 LGHNA and CDR2 YSLEER. The CDR3 totals 15 residues. The V gene lost 1 base and the J gene lost 8 bases, with 16 bases spanning the gap.